This record covers a single T cell receptor beta chain. Method: immunoSEQ multiplex PCR; TCRdb's copy keeps in-frame clones and lacks some. The sample records over 70,000 clones, over 80% being singletons. CDR1 and CDR2 from the germline V gene are SGHRS and YFSETQ. The CDR3 contains 16 residues. V was clipped by 4 bases and J by 3 bases; unmatched bases: 8. This sample was included in a study of OX40 agonist ivuxolimab in advanced cancers. The sequence derives from an adult with an advanced solid tumor such as melanoma, head and neck, liver or kidney cancer. V is TRBV5-1 and J is TRBJ2-1; 9 bases agree with TRBD2. The starting material was CD4+ or CD8+ T cells sorted from blood, obtained in a trial of the OX40 agonist ivuxolimab. Here the CDR3 reads CASSLSTSGVYNEQFF. The CDR3 nucleotides read TGCGCCAGCAGCCTGTCGACTAGCGGAGTCTACAATGAGCAGTTCTTC.